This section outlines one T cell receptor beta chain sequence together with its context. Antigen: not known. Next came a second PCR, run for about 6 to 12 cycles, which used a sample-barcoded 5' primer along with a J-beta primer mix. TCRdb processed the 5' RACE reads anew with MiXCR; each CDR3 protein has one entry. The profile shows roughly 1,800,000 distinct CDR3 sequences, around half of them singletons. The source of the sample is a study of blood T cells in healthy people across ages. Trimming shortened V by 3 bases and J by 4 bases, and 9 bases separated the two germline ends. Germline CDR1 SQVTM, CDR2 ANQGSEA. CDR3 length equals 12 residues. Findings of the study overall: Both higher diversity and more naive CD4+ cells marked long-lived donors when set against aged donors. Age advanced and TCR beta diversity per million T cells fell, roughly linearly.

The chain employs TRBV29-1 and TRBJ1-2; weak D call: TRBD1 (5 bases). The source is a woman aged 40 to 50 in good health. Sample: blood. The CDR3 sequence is CSVEGVGYGYTF. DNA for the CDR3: TGCAGCGTTGAGGGGGTGGGCTATGGCTACACCTTC.